The 12 T cell receptor beta chains presented below share a single source sample, sequenced in a study of CD8 T cells in ankylosing spondylitis. Findings of the study overall: Blood from ankylosing spondylitis patients appeared to carry a characteristic roughly 8-variant TCR beta motif.

Their recognized antigens are unknown. MiXCR was run by TCRdb on the 5' RACE reads, yielding one entry per CDR3 protein. The sample shows roughly 440,000 distinct CDR3 sequences, about a sixth of them seen only once. Material: blood, either unsorted or a sorted T cell fraction (not recorded which). The source of these receptors is a male donor with ankylosing spondylitis.

The table lists this clonotype with a few counts. CDR3: CASSLGASGMVTDTQYF. DNA of the CDR3: TGTGCCAGCAGCTTAGGGGCTAGCGGGATGGTGACAGATACGCAGTATTTT. V usage is TRBV11-2 and J usage is TRBJ2-3; 9 nucleotides align to TRBD2. The CDR3 length is 17 residues. V lost 1 base and J lost 3; bases outside the gene matches: 8. Germline loops: CDR1 SGHAT, CDR2 FQNNGV. The full variable domain, in which reference TRBV11-2 and TRBJ2-3 provide the parts outside the CDR3, is EAGVAQSPRYKIIEKRQSVAFWCNPISGHATLYWYQQILGQGPKLLIQFQNNGVVDDSQLPKDRFSAERLKGVDSTLKIQPAKLEDSAVYLCASSLGASGMVTDTQYFGPGTRLTVL.

The chain employs TRBV28 and TRBJ2-1, with D possibly matching TRBD2 (6 bases). V lost 6 bases, J lost 0 bases, and 15 bases lay in between. The CDR3 loop spans 16 amino acids. The V gene's germline CDR1 is MDHEN and CDR2 SYDVKM. CDR3 region: CASSPEGRTSYNEQFF. The CDR3 region has the DNA TGTGCCAGCAGCCCGGAGGGCCGGACCTCCTACAATGAGCAGTTCTTC.

This clonotype was observed many times. The chain has TRBV28 and TRBJ1-6; weak D call: TRBD1 (5 bases). V lost 5 bases and J 5 bases, leaving 10 bases between the germline ends. The CDR3 length is 14 residues. Germline V gene lookup returns CDR1 MDHEN and CDR2 SYDVKM. The CDR3 DNA is TGTGCCAGCAGTGGGGGGTCCCATAATTCACCCCTCCACTTT. This translates into CASSGGSHNSPLHF. Full variable domain (missing parts from reference TRBV28 and TRBJ1-6): DVKVTQSSRYLVKRTGEKVFLECVQDMDHENMFWYRQDPGLGLRLIYFSYDVKMKEKGDIPEGYSVSREKKERFSLILESASTNQTSMYLCASSGGSHNSPLHFGNGTRLTVT.

This clonotype was detected only a few times. The V and J genes are TRBV7-8 and TRBJ2-3; 8 nucleotides agree with TRBD2. The germline V gene has CDR1 SGHVS and CDR2 FQNEAQ. Unmatched junction bases numbered 8, after V lost 4 bases and J lost 2 bases. The CDR3 has 16 amino acids. CDR3 protein: CASSSPGGGTTDTQYF. In nucleotides, the CDR3 is TGTGCCAGCAGCTCTCCTGGCGGGGGGACCACAGATACGCAGTATTTT.

The chain uses TRBV27 and TRBJ1-2; 7 bases match TRBD1. This CDR3 comprises 13 residues. Germline-derived CDR1 and CDR2 are MNHEY and SMNVEV (reference sequence). The V gene end was trimmed by 5 bases and the J gene end by 8 bases; junction bases not matched to a gene: 8. Here the CDR3 reads CASSQTGNGGYTF. DNA for the CDR3: TGTGCCAGCAGTCAGACAGGGAACGGGGGCTACACCTTC.

Details on this clonotype: Germline is not matched at one junction end, which may reflect a read error. This chain joins TRBV9 and TRBJ2-7; 11 bases line up with TRBD2. Germline assignment: CDR1 SGDLS and CDR2 YYNGEE. CDR3 length: 18 amino acids. In DNA form, the CDR3 reads TGTGCCTGCAGCCTAACCGGGACTAGCGGAGGAAGCTCCTACGAGCAGTACTTC. Its protein product is CACSLTGTSGGSSYEQYF.

The rearrangement joins TRBV24-1 to TRBJ2-1, with a weak D call TRBD1 (5 bases). CDR1 is KGHDR, CDR2 SFDVKD, per germline. This CDR3 is 17 amino acids long. Trimming left V 2 bases short and J 0 bases short, with 13 bases between. The CDR3 spells CATSDYTGSGSYNEQFF. The CDR3 DNA is TGTGCCACCAGTGATTATACAGGCAGTGGCTCCTACAATGAGCAGTTCTTC.

This clonotype was found a few times. The chain employs TRBV27 and TRBJ1-4; D remains unclear. This CDR3 region has 15 residues. Germline V gene data show CDR1 as MNHEY and CDR2 as SMNVEV (reference sequence). Trimming removed 3 bases at V and 3 bases at J, with 11 bases between. CDR3 nucleotides: TGTGCCAGCAGTTTCCGGCAGCTATCTAATGAAAAACTGTTTTTT. It yields the protein CASSFRQLSNEKLFF. Full variable domain (outside the CDR3, taken from reference TRBV27 and TRBJ1-4): EAQVTQNPRYLITVTGKKLTVTCSQNMNHEYMSWYRQDPGLGLRQIYYSMNVEVTDKGDVPEGYKVSRKEKRNFPLILESPSPNQTSLYFCASSFRQLSNEKLFFGSGTQLSVL.

V is TRBV5-6 and J is TRBJ2-5; the D is unclear. The V end was cut by 0 bases, the J end by 0 bases, with 9 bases between. The CDR3 length is 15 residues. CDR1 is SGHDT and CDR2 is YYEEEE in the germline V gene. The CDR3, as DNA: TGTGCCAGCAGCTTGGGGGAAACGTACCAAGAGACCCAGTACTTC. Translating gives CASSLGETYQETQYF.

This clonotype was observed a few times. The chain has TRBV20-1 and TRBJ2-3, with D possibly being TRBD2 (5 bases). The length of the CDR3 is 15 residues. V was pared by 0 bases and J by 0 bases, with 10 bases between. Germline CDR1 reads DFQATT; CDR2 reads SNEGSKA (reference sequence). CDR3 in DNA: TGCAGTGCTAGAGATCTGGGAGCTAGCACAGATACGCAGTATTTT. Its translation is CSARDLGASTDTQYF.

This clonotype was seen ten or more times. The chain couples TRBV5-1 to TRBJ2-1, with D perhaps matching TRBD2 (7 bases). The CDR3 length is 16 residues. V was pared by 4 bases and J by 7 bases, with 21 bases between. Germline CDR1 is SGHRS and CDR2 is YFSETQ. The CDR3 region has the DNA TGCGCCAGCAGCACTCTTGGAGGGGGGGGGTATAATGAGCAGTTCTTC. Protein sequence: CASSTLGGGGYNEQFF.

This clonotype was observed a handful of times. The J gene is TRBJ1-6, the V gene TRBV5-1; 10 bases are shared with TRBD1. The germline V gene has CDR1 SGHRS and CDR2 YFSETQ. V was clipped by 0 bases and J by 10 bases; unmatched bases: 10. The CDR3 length is 17 residues. CDR3 residues: CASSLASGTGDSSPLHF. As DNA, the CDR3 is TGCGCCAGCAGCTTGGCCTCCGGGACAGGGGATAGCTCACCCCTCCACTTT. The full variable domain, in which reference TRBV5-1 and TRBJ1-6 provide the parts outside the CDR3, is KAGVTQTPRYLIKTRGQQVTLSCSPISGHRSVSWYQQTPGQGLQFLFEYFSETQRNKGNFPGRFSGRQFSNSRSEMNVSTLELGDSALYLCASSLASGTGDSSPLHFGNGTRLTVT.